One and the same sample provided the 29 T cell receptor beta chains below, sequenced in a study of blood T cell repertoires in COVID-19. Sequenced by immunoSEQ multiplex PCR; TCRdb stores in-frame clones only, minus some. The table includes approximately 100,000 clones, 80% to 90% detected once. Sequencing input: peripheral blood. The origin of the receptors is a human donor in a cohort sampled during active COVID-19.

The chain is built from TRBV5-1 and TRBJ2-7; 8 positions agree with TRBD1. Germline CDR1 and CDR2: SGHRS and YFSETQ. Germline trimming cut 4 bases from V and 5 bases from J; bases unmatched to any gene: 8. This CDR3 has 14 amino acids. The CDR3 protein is CASSLRTGIDEQYF. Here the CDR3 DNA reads TGCGCCAGCAGCCTCCGGACAGGGATAGACGAGCAGTACTTC.

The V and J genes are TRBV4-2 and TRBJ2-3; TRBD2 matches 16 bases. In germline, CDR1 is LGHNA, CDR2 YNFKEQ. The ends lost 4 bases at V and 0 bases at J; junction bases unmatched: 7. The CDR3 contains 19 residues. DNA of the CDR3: TGTGCCAGCAGCCCGGGACTAGCGGGAGGGCCCTCTAGCACAGATACGCAGTATTTT. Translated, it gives CASSPGLAGGPSSTDTQYF.

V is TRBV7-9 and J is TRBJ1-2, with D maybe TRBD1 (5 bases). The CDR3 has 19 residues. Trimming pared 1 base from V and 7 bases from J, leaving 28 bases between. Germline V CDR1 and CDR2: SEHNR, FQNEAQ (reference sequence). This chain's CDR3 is CASSLGGQALIRGSTGYTF. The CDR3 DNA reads TGTGCCAGCAGCTTAGGTGGGCAGGCCTTGATCCGGGGGTCGACTGGCTACACCTTC. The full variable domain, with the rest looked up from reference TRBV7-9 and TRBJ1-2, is DTGVSQNPRHKITKRGQNVTFRCDPISEHNRLYWYRQTLGQGPEFLTYFQNEAQLEKSRLLSDRFSAERPKGSFSTLEIQRTEQGDSAMYLCASSLGGQALIRGSTGYTFGSGTRLTVV.

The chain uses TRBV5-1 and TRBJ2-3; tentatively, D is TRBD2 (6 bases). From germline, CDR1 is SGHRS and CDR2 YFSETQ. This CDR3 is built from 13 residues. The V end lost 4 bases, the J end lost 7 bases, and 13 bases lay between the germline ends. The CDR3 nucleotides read TGCGCCAGCAGCCCACCGGGACTCAATACGCAGTATTTT. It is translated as CASSPPGLNTQYF.

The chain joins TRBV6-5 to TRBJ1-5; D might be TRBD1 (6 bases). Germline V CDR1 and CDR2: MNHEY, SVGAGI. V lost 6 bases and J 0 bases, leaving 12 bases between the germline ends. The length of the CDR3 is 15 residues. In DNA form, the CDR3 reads TGTGCCAGCAGCCTGGACAGATATAGCAATCAGCCCCAGCATTTT. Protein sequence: CASSLDRYSNQPQHF.

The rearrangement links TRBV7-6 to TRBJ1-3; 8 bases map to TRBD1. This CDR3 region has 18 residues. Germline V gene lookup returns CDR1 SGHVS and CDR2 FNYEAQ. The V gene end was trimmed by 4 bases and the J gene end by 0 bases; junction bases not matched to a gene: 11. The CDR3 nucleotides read TGTGCCAGCAGCTCATCCTCGGGACAGGCCTTCTCTGGAAACACCATATATTTT. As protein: CASSSSSGQAFSGNTIYF.

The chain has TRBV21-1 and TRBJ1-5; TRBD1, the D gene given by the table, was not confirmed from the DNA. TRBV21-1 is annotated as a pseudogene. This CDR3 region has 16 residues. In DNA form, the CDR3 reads TGTGCCAGCTTGGGGGAGACAGGGGATAGCAATCAGCCCCAGCATTTT. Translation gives CASLGETGDSNQPQHF.

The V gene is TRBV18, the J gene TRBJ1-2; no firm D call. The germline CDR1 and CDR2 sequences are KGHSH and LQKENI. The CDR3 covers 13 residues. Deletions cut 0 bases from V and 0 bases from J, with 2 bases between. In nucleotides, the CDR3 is TGTGCCAGCTCACCACCCTCTAACTATGGCTACACCTTC. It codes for CASSPPSNYGYTF.

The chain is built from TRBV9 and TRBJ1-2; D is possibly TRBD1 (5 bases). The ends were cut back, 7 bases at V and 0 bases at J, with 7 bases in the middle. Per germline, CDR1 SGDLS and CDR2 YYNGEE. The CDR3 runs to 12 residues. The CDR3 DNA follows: TGTGCCAGCGGGGGGACTAACTATGGCTACACCTTC. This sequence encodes CASGGTNYGYTF. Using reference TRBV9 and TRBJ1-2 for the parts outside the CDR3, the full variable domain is DSGVTQTPKHLITATGQRVTLRCSPRSGDLSVYWYQQSLDQGLQFLIQYYNGEERAKGNILERFSAQQFPDLHSELNLSSLELGDSALYFCASGGTNYGYTFGSGTRLTVV.

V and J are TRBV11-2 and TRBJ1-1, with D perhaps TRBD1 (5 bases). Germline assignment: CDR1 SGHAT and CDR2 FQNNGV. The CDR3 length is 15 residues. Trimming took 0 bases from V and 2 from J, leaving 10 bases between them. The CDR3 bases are TGTGCCAGCAGCTTAGAGCGGGGCGTCAACACTGAAGCTTTCTTT. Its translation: CASSLERGVNTEAFF.

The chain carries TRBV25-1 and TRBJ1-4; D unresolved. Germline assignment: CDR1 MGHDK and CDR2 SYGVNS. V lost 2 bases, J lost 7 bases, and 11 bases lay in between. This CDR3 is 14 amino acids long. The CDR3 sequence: CASSEPGKSEKLFF. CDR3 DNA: TGTGCCAGCAGTGAACCGGGAAAAAGTGAAAAACTGTTTTTT.

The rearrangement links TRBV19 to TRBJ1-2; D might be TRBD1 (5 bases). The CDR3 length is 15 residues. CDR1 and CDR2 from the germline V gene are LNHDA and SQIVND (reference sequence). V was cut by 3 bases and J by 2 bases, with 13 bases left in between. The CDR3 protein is CASSISRGVNYGYTF. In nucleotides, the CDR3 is TGTGCCAGTAGTATCTCTCGGGGGGTGAACTATGGCTACACCTTC.

The CDR3 DNA reads as TGTGCCAGCAGCCCTAGGCCTGGGAGCTCCTATAATTCACCCCTCCACTTT. Encoded protein: CASSPRPGSSYNSPLHF. The chain employs TRBV3-1 (or the pseudogene TRBV3-2) and TRBJ1-6, with D hard to call. The CDR3 contains 17 residues. V was clipped by 4 bases and J by 0 bases, with 13 bases between them. The germline V gene encodes CDR1 LGHDT and CDR2 YNNKEL (reference sequence).

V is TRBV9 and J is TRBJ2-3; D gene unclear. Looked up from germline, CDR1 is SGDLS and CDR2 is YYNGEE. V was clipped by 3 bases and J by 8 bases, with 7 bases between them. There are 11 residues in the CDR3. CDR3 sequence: CASSAQVTQYF. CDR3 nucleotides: TGTGCCAGCAGCGCCCAGGTTACGCAGTATTTT.

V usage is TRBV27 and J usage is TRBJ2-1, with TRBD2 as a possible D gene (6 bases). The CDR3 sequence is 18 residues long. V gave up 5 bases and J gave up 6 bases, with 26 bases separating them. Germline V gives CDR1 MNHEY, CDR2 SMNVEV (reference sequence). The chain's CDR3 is CASSRLGPSGGNLNEQFF. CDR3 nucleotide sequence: TGTGCCAGCAGTCGACTAGGTCCGTCTGGCGGGAACCTCAATGAGCAGTTCTTC.

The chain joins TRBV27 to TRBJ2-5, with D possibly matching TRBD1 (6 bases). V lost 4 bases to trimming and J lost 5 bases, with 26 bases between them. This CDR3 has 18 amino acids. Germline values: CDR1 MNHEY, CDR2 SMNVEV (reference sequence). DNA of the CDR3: TGTGCCAGCAGTTCTACCGCCCAGACAGGTCCCGGACGGGAGACCCAGTACTTC. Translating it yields CASSSTAQTGPGRETQYF.

The CDR3 nucleotides read TGTGCCACCAGTGACCCCTCTAGAGTCTATGGCTACACCTTC. This encodes CATSDPSRVYGYTF. The gene calls are TRBV24-1 and TRBJ1-2; no firm D call. The CDR3 covers 14 residues. Germline values: CDR1 KGHDR, CDR2 SFDVKD. Trimming removed 4 bases at V and 4 bases at J, with 12 bases between.

The CDR3, as DNA: TGTGCCAGCAGCCAAGGGGACAGGGGGGTGTATGGCTACACCTTC. Residues: CASSQGDRGVYGYTF. The chain combines TRBV3-1 (or the pseudogene TRBV3-2) with TRBJ1-2; TRBD1 matches at 11 bases. J gave up 5 bases and V 1 base, and 3 bases lay outside the gene matches. The germline gives CDR1 LGHDT, CDR2 YNNKEL (reference sequence). This CDR3 has 15 residues.

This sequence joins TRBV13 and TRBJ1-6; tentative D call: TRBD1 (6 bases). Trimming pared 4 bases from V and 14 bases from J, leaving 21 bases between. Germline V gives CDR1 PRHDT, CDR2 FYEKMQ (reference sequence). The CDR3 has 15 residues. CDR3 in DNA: TGTGCCAGCAGCTCTGGACCGCAGGGGAGTGAGGCCCTCCACTTT. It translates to CASSSGPQGSEALHF.

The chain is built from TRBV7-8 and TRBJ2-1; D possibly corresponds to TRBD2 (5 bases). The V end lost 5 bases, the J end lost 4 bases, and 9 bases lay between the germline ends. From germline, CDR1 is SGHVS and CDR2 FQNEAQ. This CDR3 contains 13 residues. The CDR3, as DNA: TGTGCCAGCAGCCGAAGCGGATACAATGAGCAGTTCTTC. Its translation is CASSRSGYNEQFF. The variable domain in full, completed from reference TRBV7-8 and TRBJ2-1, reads GAGVSQSPRYKVAKRGQDVALRCDPISGHVSLFWYQQALGQGPEFLTYFQNEAQLDKSGLPSDRFFAERPEGSVSTLKIQRTQQEDSAVYLCASSRSGYNEQFFGPGTRLTVL.

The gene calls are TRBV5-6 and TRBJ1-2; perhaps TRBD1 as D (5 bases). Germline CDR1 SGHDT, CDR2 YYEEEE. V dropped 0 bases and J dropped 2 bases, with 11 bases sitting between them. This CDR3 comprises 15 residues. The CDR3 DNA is TGTGCCAGCAGCTTGGCGGAAAAGGGGAACTATGGCTACACCTTC. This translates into CASSLAEKGNYGYTF.

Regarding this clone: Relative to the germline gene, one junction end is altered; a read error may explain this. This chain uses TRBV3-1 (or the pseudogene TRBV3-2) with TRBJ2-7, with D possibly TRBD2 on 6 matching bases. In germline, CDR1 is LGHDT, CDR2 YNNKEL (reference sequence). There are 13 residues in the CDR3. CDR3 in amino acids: CASSQDGGLLGRF. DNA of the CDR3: TGTGCCAGCAGCCAAGATGGGGGGTTACTGGGGAGATTC.

In nucleotides, the CDR3 is TGTGCCAGCAGCTTAACTACATTCCAAGATACGCAGTATTTT. This encodes CASSLTTFQDTQYF. The chain couples TRBV7-3 to TRBJ2-3; no firm D call. Deletions cut 0 bases from V and 5 bases from J, with 9 bases between. The length of the CDR3 is 14 residues. Germline V CDR1 and CDR2: SGHTA, FQGTGA.

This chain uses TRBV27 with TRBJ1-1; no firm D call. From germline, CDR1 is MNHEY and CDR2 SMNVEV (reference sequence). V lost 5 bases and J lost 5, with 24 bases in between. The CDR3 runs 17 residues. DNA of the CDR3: TGTGCCAGCAGTATCGGCACCTCAATTTTAGCGGGGACTGAAGCTTTCTTT. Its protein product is CASSIGTSILAGTEAFF.

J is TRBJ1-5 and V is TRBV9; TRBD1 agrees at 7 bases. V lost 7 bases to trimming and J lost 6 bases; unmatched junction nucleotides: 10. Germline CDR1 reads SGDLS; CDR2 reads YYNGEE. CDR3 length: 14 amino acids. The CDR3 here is CASGATGDGQPQHF. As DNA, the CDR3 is TGTGCCAGCGGAGCCACAGGGGATGGTCAGCCCCAGCATTTT.

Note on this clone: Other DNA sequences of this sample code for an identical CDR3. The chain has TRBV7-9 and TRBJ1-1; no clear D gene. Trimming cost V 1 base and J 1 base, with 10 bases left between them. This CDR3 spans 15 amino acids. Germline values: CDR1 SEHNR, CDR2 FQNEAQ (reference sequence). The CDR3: CASSLVGRENTEAFF. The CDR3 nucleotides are TGTGCCAGCAGCTTAGTAGGGCGGGAGAACACTGAAGCTTTCTTT.

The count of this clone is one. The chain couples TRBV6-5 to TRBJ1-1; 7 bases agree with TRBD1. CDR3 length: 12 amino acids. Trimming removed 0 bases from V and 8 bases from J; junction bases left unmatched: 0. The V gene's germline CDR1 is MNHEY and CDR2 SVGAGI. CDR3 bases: TGTGCCAGCAGTTACTCGGGACAGGAAGCTTTCTTT. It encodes CASSYSGQEAFF.

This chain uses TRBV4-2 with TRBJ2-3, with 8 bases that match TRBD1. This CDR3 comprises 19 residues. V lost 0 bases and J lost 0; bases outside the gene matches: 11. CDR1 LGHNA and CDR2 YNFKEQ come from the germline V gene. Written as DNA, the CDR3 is TGTGCCAGCAGCCAAGACCTTCCCCAGGGGGCTTGGAGCACAGATACGCAGTATTTT. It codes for CASSQDLPQGAWSTDTQYF.

The CDR3 protein is CASSTFFGRNQPQHF. In nucleotides, the CDR3 is TGTGCCAGCAGCACCTTTTTCGGGAGGAATCAGCCCCAGCATTTT. The rearrangement links TRBV27 to TRBJ1-5, with unresolved D. Germline V gene data show CDR1 as MNHEY and CDR2 as SMNVEV (reference sequence). The germline V and J ends were trimmed by 6 bases and 4 bases, with 16 bases remaining between them. The CDR3 totals 15 residues.